This TCR beta chain was identified in a study of OX40 agonist ivuxolimab in advanced cancers. Study-level background: Patients in the trial were receiving intravenous ivuxolimab every 2 weeks, at doses of 0.01 to 10 mg/kg. People who had prior anti-PD-1, anti-PD-L1 or anti-CTLA-4 therapy could take part, and roughly 40% had some. Findings of the study overall: The investigators did not determine what antigen specificity the expanded peripheral T cells had. Those patients achieving a partial response at 0.1-3.0 mg/kg showed among the lowest clonal expansion.

The method was immunoSEQ multiplex PCR; TCRdb's version includes in-frame clones alone and lacks a portion of them. The sample consists of about 100,000 clones, 89% of them appearing once. In regard to this clone: The antigen remains unidentified.

Germline V gene lookup returns CDR1 MDHEN and CDR2 SYDVKM. Trimming left V 9 bases short and J 1 base short, with 13 bases between. This CDR3 is 13 amino acids long. J is TRBJ2-7 and V is TRBV28, with D tentatively TRBD2 (5 bases). The specimen was CD4+ or CD8+ T cells sorted from blood, collected in a trial of the OX40 agonist ivuxolimab. This TCR came from an adult with an advanced solid tumor such as melanoma, head and neck, liver or kidney cancer. The chain's CDR3 is CASTPGNSYEQYF. The DNA of the CDR3 is TGTGCCAGTACCCCGGGAAATTCCTACGAGCAGTACTTC.